Listed here are 24 T cell receptor beta chains from one sample, sequenced in a study of blood T cell repertoires in COVID-19. Method: immunoSEQ multiplex PCR; TCRdb's copy keeps in-frame clones and lacks some. The data contain tens of thousands of clones, approximately 91% of them singletons. The sample was peripheral blood. The source is a human donor in a cohort sampled during active COVID-19.

This clone occurred once. The chain carries TRBV28 and TRBJ1-2, with D perhaps TRBD1 (5 bases). The CDR3 is 13 amino acids. Germline loops: CDR1 MDHEN, CDR2 SYDVKM. Trimming stripped 10 bases from V and 4 bases from J, with 16 bases between. Here the CDR3 reads CATRSGGTYGYTF. The CDR3 DNA reads TGTGCCACCCGATCCGGCGGGACCTATGGCTACACCTTC.

This clone was counted a single time. The gene calls are TRBV10-3 and TRBJ2-1, with 10 bases that match TRBD1. With 6 bases clipped from V and 6 bases from J, the junction kept 5 bases outside the gene matches. Per the germline V gene, CDR1 is ENHRY and CDR2 is SYGVKD. The CDR3 contains 14 residues. The CDR3 spells CAIRGQGTGNEQFF. The CDR3 nucleotides read TGTGCCATCAGGGGACAGGGGACCGGCAATGAGCAGTTCTTC.

This clone turned up a few times. The V call is TRBV6-4, the J call TRBJ2-2; no clear D. Looked up from germline, CDR1 is MRHNA and CDR2 is SNTAGT. The CDR3 loop spans 13 amino acids. V was pared by 6 bases and J by 7 bases, with 12 bases between. In nucleotides, the CDR3 is TGTGCCAGCAGACGAGAGGCGTTCGGGGAGCTGTTTTTT. Translation gives CASRREAFGELFF.

This chain uses TRBV7-6 with TRBJ1-2; 12 nucleotides align to TRBD1. V dropped 1 base and J dropped 7; count of bases not matched to a gene: 7. This CDR3 has 16 amino acids. The germline V gene has CDR1 SGHVS and CDR2 FNYEAQ. CDR3 sequence (DNA): TGTGCCAGCAGCTTAGAGCCGGGACAGGGGGCTGGTGGCTACACCTTC. It is translated as CASSLEPGQGAGGYTF. Together with reference TRBV7-6 and TRBJ1-2, the CDR3 gives the full variable domain: GAGVSQSPRYKVTKRGQDVALRCDPISGHVSLYWYRQALGQGPEFLTYFNYEAQQDKSGLPNDRFSAERPEGSISTLTIQRTEQRDSAMYRCASSLEPGQGAGGYTFGSGTRLTVV.

This clone has a handful of counts. The V gene is TRBV4-2, the J gene TRBJ1-1, with 9 bases aligning to TRBD1. Trimming cost V 3 bases and J 4 bases; bases outside gene matches: 9. The CDR3 loop spans 16 amino acids. Germline V lookup: CDR1 LGHNA, CDR2 YNFKEQ. The CDR3, as DNA: TGTGCCAGCAGCCAGGGGGAGAGGACAGGGGCCACTGAAGCTTTCTTT. Amino acids: CASSQGERTGATEAFF.

This clone showed up just a few times. The chain carries TRBV28 and TRBJ2-7, with 9 bases aligning to TRBD2. This CDR3 contains 14 residues. Germline loops: CDR1 MDHEN, CDR2 SYDVKM. The J segment lost 5 bases and the V segment lost 5 bases, leaving 7 bases of the junction unmatched. The CDR3 nucleotides are TGTGCCAGCAGTACCTTAGCGGGAGCAGACGAGCAGTACTTC. As protein: CASSTLAGADEQYF.

This clone was found a few times. The gene calls are TRBV2 and TRBJ2-7; 14 bases map to TRBD2. J lost 5 bases, V lost 10 bases, and 7 bases had no gene match. From germline, CDR1 is SNHLY and CDR2 FYNNEI. This CDR3 comprises 14 residues. Written as DNA, the CDR3 is TGTGCCACCAACATGGGACTAGCGGGAGACGAGCAGTACTTC. Amino acid sequence: CATNMGLAGDEQYF.

DNA of the CDR3: TGTGCCAGCGGCCACAGGGATTGGCACGAGCAGTACTTC. Protein: CASGHRDWHEQYF. V and J are TRBV27 and TRBJ2-7, with a possible D match to TRBD1 (6 bases). V shed 8 bases and J shed 5 bases, with 16 bases lying between them. This CDR3 region has 13 residues. Germline CDR1 reads MNHEY; CDR2 reads SMNVEV (reference sequence).

Here the CDR3 DNA reads TGTGCCAGCAGTTCTGGACTAGCGGGTTCTACCTACGAGCAGTACTTC. This sequence encodes CASSSGLAGSTYEQYF. The chain recombines TRBV7-6 with TRBJ2-7; TRBD2 agrees at 11 bases. After removal of 6 bases from V and 2 bases from J, the junction contained 9 bases not matched to a gene. CDR3 length: 16 amino acids. Germline V lookup: CDR1 SGHVS, CDR2 FNYEAQ.

This clone was observed once. The chain recombines TRBV18 with TRBJ2-3; 9 bases align to TRBD2. Germline loops: CDR1 KGHSH, CDR2 LQKENI. Trimming removed 8 bases from V and 0 bases from J; junction bases left unmatched: 3. This CDR3 contains 14 residues. This CDR3 reads CASVSGRSTDTQYF. The CDR3 DNA is TGTGCCAGCGTGAGCGGGAGGAGCACAGATACGCAGTATTTT.

This clone showed up just a few times. The CDR3 spells CASSEWGGDRAREQYF. CDR3 coding DNA: TGTGCCAGCAGTGAATGGGGAGGGGACAGGGCCCGGGAGCAGTACTTC. This chain links TRBV2 with TRBJ2-7; 9 bases align to TRBD1. Trimming removed 2 bases from V and 7 bases from J; junction bases left unmatched: 12. This CDR3 has 16 residues. The germline gives CDR1 SNHLY, CDR2 FYNNEI.

The V call is TRBV5-4, the J call TRBJ1-2; 8 bases line up with TRBD1. In germline, CDR1 is SGHNT, CDR2 YYREEE (reference sequence). The CDR3 consists of 16 residues. The trim removed 0 bases at V and 0 bases at J, leaving 4 bases unmatched. The CDR3 sequence is CASSLGQGMANYGYTF. The CDR3 bases are TGTGCCAGCAGCTTGGGACAGGGGATGGCTAACTATGGCTACACCTTC.

V gene TRBV7-2 combines with J gene TRBJ1-4; a possible D gene is TRBD1 (6 bases). This CDR3 spans 17 amino acids. Germline-derived CDR1 and CDR2 are SGHTA and FQGNSA. V lost 5 bases, J lost 8 bases, and 24 bases lay in between. CDR3 sequence: CASSVQGEFAPTEKLFF. Written as DNA, the CDR3 is TGTGCCAGCAGCGTACAGGGTGAATTCGCCCCAACCGAAAAACTGTTTTTT.

The chain links TRBV9 to TRBJ2-7, with TRBD1 matching 10 bases. Trimming removed 5 bases from V and 2 bases from J; junction bases left unmatched: 4. The germline gives CDR1 SGDLS, CDR2 YYNGEE. This CDR3 is 14 amino acids long. CDR3 sequence (DNA): TGTGCCAGCAGTCTGGGACAGGGGACCTACGAGCAGTACTTC. This translates into CASSLGQGTYEQYF.

V usage is TRBV29-1 and J usage is TRBJ2-5; 9 bases agree with TRBD1. There are 12 residues in the CDR3. With V trimmed by 4 bases and J by 3 bases, 0 bases remained unmatched. Germline CDR1 is SQVTM and CDR2 is ANQGSEA. The CDR3 region has the DNA TGCAGCGTTGGGGACAGGGAAGAGACCCAGTACTTC. Amino acids: CSVGDREETQYF.

Here the CDR3 DNA reads TGCGCCAGCAGCTTGGCGGTAGTTGGCACCGGGGAGCTGTTTTTT. Protein: CASSLAVVGTGELFF. This rearrangement joins TRBV5-1 to TRBJ2-2; no clear D. In germline, CDR1 is SGHRS, CDR2 YFSETQ. This CDR3 spans 15 amino acids. Trimming removed 0 bases at V and 4 bases at J, with 10 bases between.

J is TRBJ1-5 and V is TRBV24-1, with TRBD1 matching over 7 bases. The CDR3 loop spans 18 amino acids. Germline trimming cut 1 base from V and 0 bases from J; bases unmatched to any gene: 8. The germline V gene has CDR1 KGHDR and CDR2 SFDVKD. The CDR3 region has the DNA TGTGCCACCAGTGATTTTATTTGGGACAGTAATAGCAATCAGCCCCAGCATTTT. Protein sequence: CATSDFIWDSNSNQPQHF.

Points on this clone: Mismatch with germline at one junction end may stem from a read error. The V and J genes are TRBV5-4 and TRBJ1-2; 11 nucleotides agree with TRBD1. The CDR3 sequence is 14 residues long. The germline CDR1 and CDR2 sequences are SGHNT and YYREEE (reference sequence). CDR3 loop: CASTLGQGDVGYTF. The CDR3 nucleotides read TGTGCCAGCACCTTGGGACAGGGGGACGTTGGCTACACCTTC.

In DNA, the CDR3 is TGCGCCAGCAGCTTGGGACTAGCCAAACATGAGCAGTTCTTC. Encoded protein: CASSLGLAKHEQFF. This chain links TRBV5-1 with TRBJ2-1; 7 bases are shared with TRBD2. The CDR3 totals 14 residues. CDR1 is SGHRS, CDR2 YFSETQ, per germline. The V segment lost 0 bases and the J segment 8 bases; nucleotides outside the gene matches: 5.

V and J are TRBV29-1 and TRBJ1-5; TRBD1 might be the D (5 bases). The germline V gene has CDR1 SQVTM and CDR2 ANQGSEA. Trimming took 4 bases from V and 8 from J, leaving 15 bases between them. The CDR3 consists of 13 residues. Written as DNA, the CDR3 is TGCAGCGTTGTCTACAGGCCGACGGAGCCCCAGCATTTT. Amino acids: CSVVYRPTEPQHF. Using reference TRBV29-1 and TRBJ1-5 for the parts outside the CDR3, the full variable domain is SAVISQKPSRDICQRGTSLTIQCQVDSQVTMMFWYRQQPGQSLTLIATANQGSEATYESGFVIDKFPISRPNLTFSTLTVSNMSPEDSSIYLCSVVYRPTEPQHFGDGTRLSIL.

This chain uses TRBV4-1 with TRBJ2-7; 9 nucleotides align to TRBD2. The germline CDR1 and CDR2 sequences are MGHRA and YSYEKL. CDR3 length equals 14 residues. J gave up 2 bases and V 3 bases, and 2 bases lay outside the gene matches. Here the CDR3 reads CASSHSGRTYEQYF. CDR3 nucleotides: TGCGCCAGCAGCCACAGCGGGAGGACCTACGAGCAGTACTTC.

This clone was observed a handful of times. The V call is TRBV21-1, the J call TRBJ2-1; the table's D gene call, TRBD1, was not cross checked with the DNA. TRBV21-1 is recorded as a pseudogene. The CDR3 has 15 amino acids. In nucleotides, the CDR3 is TGTGCCAGCAGCAAAAAACAGGGTACGTACAATGAGCAGTTCTTC. Translating it yields CASSKKQGTYNEQFF.

This chain connects TRBV3-1 (or the pseudogene TRBV3-2) to TRBJ2-2; TRBD2 matches at 11 bases. Trimming at V came to 5 bases and at J to 3 bases, leaving 14 bases not matched to a gene. The CDR3 has 19 amino acids. Germline CDR1 reads LGHDT; CDR2 reads YNNKEL (reference sequence). Here the CDR3 DNA reads TGTGCCAGCAGCGCCTTACTAGCGGGAGATTTGTCGCACACCGGGGAGCTGTTTTTT. Encoded protein: CASSALLAGDLSHTGELFF.

The chain has TRBV27 and TRBJ1-2; D gene ambiguous. The CDR3 runs to 16 residues. The V gene lost 6 bases and the J gene lost 2 bases, with 19 bases spanning the gap. From germline, CDR1 is MNHEY and CDR2 SMNVEV (reference sequence). The CDR3 DNA reads TGTGCCAGCAGAGGATGGGCCCTAACCACCAACTATGGCTACACCTTC. As protein: CASRGWALTTNYGYTF.